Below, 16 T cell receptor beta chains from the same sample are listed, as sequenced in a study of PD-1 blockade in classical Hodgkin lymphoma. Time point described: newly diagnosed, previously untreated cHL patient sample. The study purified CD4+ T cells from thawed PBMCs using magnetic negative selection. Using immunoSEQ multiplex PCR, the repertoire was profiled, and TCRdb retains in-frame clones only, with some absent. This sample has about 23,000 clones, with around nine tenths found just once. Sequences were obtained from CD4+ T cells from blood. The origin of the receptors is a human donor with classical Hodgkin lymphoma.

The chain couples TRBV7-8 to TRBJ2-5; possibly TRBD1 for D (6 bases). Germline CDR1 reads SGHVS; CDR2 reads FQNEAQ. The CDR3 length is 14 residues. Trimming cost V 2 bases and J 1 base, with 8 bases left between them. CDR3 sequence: CASSLSGVQETQYF. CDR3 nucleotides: TGTGCCAGCAGCTTATCAGGGGTCCAAGAGACCCAGTACTTC.

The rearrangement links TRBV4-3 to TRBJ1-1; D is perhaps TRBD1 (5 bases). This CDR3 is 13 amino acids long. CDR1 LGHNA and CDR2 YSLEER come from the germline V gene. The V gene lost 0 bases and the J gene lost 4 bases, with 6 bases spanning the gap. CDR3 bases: TGCGCCAGCAGCCAAGAGGGGGGCACTGAAGCTTTCTTT. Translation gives CASSQEGGTEAFF.

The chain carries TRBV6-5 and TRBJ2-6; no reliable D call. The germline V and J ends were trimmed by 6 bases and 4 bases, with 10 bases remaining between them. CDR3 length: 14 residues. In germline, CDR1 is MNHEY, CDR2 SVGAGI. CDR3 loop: CASRRDYGANVLTF. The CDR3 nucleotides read TGTGCCAGCAGAAGGGATTACGGGGCCAACGTCCTGACTTTC.

CDR3 bases: TGTGCCAGTAGTATCACAGGGGGGGAGCGCAATCAGCCCCAGCATTTT. This encodes CASSITGGERNQPQHF. The V gene is TRBV19, the J gene TRBJ1-5, with 8 positions matching TRBD1. Germline V lookup: CDR1 LNHDA, CDR2 SQIVND (reference sequence). The CDR3 runs to 16 residues. Germline trimming cut 3 bases from V and 2 bases from J; bases unmatched to any gene: 6.

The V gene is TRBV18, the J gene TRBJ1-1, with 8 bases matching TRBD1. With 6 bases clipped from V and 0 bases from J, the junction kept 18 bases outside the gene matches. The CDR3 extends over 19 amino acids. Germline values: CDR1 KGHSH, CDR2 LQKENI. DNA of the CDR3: TGTGCCAGCTCCTCCCTTCTACAGGGGGGCCTAGGAATGAACACTGAAGCTTTCTTT. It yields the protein CASSSLLQGGLGMNTEAFF.

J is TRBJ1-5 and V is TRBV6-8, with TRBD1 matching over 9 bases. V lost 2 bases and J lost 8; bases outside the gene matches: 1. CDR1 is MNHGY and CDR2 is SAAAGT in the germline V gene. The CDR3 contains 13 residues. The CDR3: CASSYDRGKPQHF. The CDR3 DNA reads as TGTGCCAGCAGTTACGACAGGGGGAAGCCCCAGCATTTT.

The CDR3 DNA follows: TGTGCCAGCAGTGCCGACCTAGCGCGAATCCTCTACGAGCAGTACTTC. Translating it yields CASSADLARILYEQYF. This chain joins TRBV6-1 and TRBJ2-7; TRBD2 is a possible D gene (6 bases). Germline CDR1 reads MNHNS; CDR2 reads SASEGT. V dropped 4 bases and J dropped 3 bases, with 19 bases sitting between them. This CDR3 contains 16 residues.

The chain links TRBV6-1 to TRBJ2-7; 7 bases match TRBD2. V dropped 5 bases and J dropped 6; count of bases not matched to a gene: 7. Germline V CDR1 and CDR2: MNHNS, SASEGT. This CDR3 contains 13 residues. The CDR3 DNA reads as TGTGCCAGCAGTCAGGGAGGGGTCTCCGAGCAGTACTTC. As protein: CASSQGGVSEQYF.

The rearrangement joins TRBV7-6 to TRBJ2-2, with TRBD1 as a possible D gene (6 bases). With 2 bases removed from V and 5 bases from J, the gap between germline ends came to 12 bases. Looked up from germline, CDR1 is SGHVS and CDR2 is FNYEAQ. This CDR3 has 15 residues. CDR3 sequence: CASSLRQGLTGELFF. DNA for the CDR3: TGTGCCAGCAGCTTAAGGCAGGGGTTGACCGGGGAGCTGTTTTTT.

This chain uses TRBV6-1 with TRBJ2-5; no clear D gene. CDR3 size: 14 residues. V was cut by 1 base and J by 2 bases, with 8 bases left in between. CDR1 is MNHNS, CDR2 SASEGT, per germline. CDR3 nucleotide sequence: TGTGCCAGCAGTGAAGTTTTCGATCAAGAGACCCAGTACTTC. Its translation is CASSEVFDQETQYF.

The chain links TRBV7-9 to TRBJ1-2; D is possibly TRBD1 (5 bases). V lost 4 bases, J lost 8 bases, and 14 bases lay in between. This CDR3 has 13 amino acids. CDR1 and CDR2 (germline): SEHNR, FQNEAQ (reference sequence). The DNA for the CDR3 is TGTGCCAGCAGCTGGGGACTCTTCTACGGCTACACCTTC. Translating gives CASSWGLFYGYTF.

The CDR3 here is CASSEGFTLTVRMYF. The CDR3 region has the DNA TGTGCCAGCAGTGAAGGGTTCACCTTGACAGTCCGGATGTACTTC. The chain has TRBV6-1 and TRBJ2-7; D might be TRBD1 (5 bases). The CDR3 extends over 15 amino acids. The V end lost 1 base, the J end lost 12 bases, and 22 bases lay between the germline ends. Per germline, CDR1 MNHNS and CDR2 SASEGT.

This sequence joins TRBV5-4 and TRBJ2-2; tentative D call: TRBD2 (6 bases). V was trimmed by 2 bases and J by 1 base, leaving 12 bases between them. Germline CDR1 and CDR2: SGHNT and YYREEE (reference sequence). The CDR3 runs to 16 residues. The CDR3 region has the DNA TGTGCCAGCAGCTTCGGAGGGGCTGTGAACACCGGGGAGCTGTTTTTT. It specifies CASSFGGAVNTGELFF. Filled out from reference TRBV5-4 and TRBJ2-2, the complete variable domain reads ETGVTQSPTHLIKTRGQQVTLRCSSQSGHNTVSWYQQALGQGPQFIFQYYREEENGRGNFPPRFSGLQFPNYSSELNVNALELDDSALYLCASSFGGAVNTGELFFGEGSRLTVL.

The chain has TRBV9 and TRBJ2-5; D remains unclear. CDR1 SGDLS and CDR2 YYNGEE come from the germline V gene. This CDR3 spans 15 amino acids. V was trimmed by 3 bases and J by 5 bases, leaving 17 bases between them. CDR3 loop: CASSGRLEYEETQYF. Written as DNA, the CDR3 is TGTGCCAGCAGCGGGCGACTGGAGTATGAGGAGACCCAGTACTTC.

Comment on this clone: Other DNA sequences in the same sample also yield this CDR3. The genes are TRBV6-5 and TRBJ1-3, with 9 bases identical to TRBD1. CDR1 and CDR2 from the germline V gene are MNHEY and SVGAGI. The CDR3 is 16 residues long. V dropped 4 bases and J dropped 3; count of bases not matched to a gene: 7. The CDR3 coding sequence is TGTGCCAGCAGTTCGTTACAGGGGGCGCGTGGAAACACCATATATTTT. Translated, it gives CASSSLQGARGNTIYF.

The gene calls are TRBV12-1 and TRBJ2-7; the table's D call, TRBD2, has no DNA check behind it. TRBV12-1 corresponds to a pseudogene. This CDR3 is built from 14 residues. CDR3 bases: TGTGCCAGCAGCTCCTGCCCCACCCGGTACGAGCAGTACTTC. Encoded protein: CASSSCPTRYEQYF.